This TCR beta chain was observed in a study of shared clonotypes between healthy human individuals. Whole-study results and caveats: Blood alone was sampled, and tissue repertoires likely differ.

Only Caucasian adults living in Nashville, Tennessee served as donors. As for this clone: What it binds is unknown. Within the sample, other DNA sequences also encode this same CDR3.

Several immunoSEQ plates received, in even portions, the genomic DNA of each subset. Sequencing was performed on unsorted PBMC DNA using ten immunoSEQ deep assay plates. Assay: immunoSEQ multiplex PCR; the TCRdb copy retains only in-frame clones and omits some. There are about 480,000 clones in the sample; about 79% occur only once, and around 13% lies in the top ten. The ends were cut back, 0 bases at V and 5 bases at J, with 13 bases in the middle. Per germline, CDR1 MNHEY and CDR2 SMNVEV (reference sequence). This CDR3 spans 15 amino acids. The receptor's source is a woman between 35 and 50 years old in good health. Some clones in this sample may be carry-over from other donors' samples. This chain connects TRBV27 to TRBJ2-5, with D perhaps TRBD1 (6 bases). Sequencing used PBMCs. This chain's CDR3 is CASSLSSRGGETQYF. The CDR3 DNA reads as TGTGCCAGCAGTTTATCTTCCAGGGGTGGGGAGACCCAGTACTTC.